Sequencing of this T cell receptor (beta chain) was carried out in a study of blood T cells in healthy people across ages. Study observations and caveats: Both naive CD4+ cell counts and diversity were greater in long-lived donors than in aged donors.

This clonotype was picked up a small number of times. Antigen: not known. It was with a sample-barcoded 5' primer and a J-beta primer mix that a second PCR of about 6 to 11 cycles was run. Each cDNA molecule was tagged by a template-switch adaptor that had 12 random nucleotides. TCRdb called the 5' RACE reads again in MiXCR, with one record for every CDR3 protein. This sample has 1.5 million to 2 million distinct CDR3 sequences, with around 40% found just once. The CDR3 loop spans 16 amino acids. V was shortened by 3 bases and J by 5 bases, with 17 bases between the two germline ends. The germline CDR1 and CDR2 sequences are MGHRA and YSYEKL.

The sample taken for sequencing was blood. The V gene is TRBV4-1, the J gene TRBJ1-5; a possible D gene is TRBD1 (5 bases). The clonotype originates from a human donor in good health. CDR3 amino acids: CASSHGRGGSDQPQHF. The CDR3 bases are TGCGCCAGCAGCCACGGGAGGGGAGGGAGTGATCAGCCCCAGCATTTT.